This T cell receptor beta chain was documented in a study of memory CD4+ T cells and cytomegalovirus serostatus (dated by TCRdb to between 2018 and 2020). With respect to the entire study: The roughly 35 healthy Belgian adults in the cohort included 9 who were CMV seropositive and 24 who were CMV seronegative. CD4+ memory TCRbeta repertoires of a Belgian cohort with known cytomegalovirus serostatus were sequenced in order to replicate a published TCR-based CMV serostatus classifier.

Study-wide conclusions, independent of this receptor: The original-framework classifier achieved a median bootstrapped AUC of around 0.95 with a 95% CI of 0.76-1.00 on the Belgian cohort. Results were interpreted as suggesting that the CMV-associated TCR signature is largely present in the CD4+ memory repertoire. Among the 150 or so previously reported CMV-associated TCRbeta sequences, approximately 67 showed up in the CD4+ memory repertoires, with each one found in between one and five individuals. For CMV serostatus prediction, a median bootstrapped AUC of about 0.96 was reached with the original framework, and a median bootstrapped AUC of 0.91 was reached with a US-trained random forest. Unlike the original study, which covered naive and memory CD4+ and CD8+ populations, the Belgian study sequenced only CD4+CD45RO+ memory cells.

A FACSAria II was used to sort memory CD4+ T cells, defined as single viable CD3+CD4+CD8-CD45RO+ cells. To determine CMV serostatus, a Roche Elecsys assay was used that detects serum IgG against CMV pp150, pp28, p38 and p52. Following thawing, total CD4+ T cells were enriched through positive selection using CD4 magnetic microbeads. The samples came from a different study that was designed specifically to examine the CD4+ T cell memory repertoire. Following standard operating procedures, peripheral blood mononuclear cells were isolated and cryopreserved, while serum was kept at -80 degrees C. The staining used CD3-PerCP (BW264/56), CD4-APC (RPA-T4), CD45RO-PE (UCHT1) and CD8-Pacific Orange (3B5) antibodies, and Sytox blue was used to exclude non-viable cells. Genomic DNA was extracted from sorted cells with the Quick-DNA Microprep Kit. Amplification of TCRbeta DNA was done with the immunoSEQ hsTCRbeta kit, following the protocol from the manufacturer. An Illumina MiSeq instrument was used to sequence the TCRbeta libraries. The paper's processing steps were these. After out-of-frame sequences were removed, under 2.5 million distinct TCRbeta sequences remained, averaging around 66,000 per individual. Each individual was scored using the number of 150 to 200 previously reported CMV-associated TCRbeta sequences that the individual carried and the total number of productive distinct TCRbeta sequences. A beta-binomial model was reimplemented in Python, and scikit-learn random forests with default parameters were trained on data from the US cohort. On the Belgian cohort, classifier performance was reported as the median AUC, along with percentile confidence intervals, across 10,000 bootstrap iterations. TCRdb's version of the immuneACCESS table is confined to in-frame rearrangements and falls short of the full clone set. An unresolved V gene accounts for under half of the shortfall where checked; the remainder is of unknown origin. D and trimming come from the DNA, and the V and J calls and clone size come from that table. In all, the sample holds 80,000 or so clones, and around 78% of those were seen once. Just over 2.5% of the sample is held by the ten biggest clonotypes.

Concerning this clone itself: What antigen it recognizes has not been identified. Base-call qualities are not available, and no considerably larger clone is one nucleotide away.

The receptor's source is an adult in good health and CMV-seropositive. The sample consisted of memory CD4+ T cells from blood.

The base sequence is TGTGCCAGCAGTTACCGAGACTACTACGAGCAGTACGTC. It translates to CASSYRDYYEQYV. The sequence is built from TRBV6-6 and TRBJ2-7; a weak D assignment points to TRBD2 (5 bases agree). For CDR1 and CDR2, the germline V gene (reference sequence) lists MNHNY and SVGAGI. Taken from cysteine to valine, the CDR3 has 13 residues. Only the CDR3 part of the read is kept: 39 bases, read in frame from the first base. V and J lose 2 bases and 3 bases, and a span of 8 bases separates them.